Presented here are 19 T cell receptor beta chains from one specimen sequenced in a study of T-cell memory formation after mild COVID-19 (dated by TCRdb to the early 2020s). The library was made by 5' RACE. Sequencer: Illumina NovaSeq 6000. TCRdb reran the public reads through fastp at Q25 and MiXCR, keeping productive beta chains. Rows merge per CDR3 protein into single entries with the most common DNA and genes. A total of a few hundred thousand distinct CDR3 sequences appear in this sample, around a sixth of them only once. Of the sample, 20% to 25% is held by the ten largest clones. Specimen: PBMCs or a T cell subset sorted from them (not recorded which). Receptors originate from a man younger than 35 who had mild COVID-19 (a few samples of this study predate the infection). The sample titles of this study are shuffled in the database, so cell type and time point are left out; the donor was told from shared clones.

This rearrangement joins TRBV6-2 or TRBV6-3 to TRBJ2-1, with D perhaps assigned TRBD1 or TRBD2 (5 bases each). Per germline, CDR1 MNHEY and CDR2 SVGEGT. The CDR3 contains 15 residues. V dropped 7 bases and J dropped 10 bases, with 23 bases sitting between them. CDR3 region: CASTTAGTLKGEQFF. CDR3 bases: TGTGCCAGCACCACGGCCGGGACCCTTAAGGGGGAGCAGTTCTTC.

Many counts were recorded for this clonotype. The rearrangement joins TRBV3-1 to TRBJ2-7; 10 bases agree with TRBD2. This CDR3 comprises 16 residues. Trimming removed 7 bases from V and 5 bases from J; junction bases left unmatched: 14. Germline V lookup: CDR1 LGHDT, CDR2 YNNKEL (reference sequence). CDR3 residues: CASNPSYSGGPHEQYF. The DNA for the CDR3 is TGTGCCAGCAACCCGTCGTATAGCGGGGGGCCGCACGAGCAGTACTTC.

V is TRBV28 and J is TRBJ2-7; TRBD1 matches at 10 bases. This CDR3 is built from 13 residues. Looked up from germline, CDR1 is MDHEN and CDR2 is SYDVKM. The J segment lost 4 bases and the V segment lost 7 bases, leaving 4 bases of the junction unmatched. The DNA of the CDR3 is TGTGCCAGCATATGGGACAGGGGTTACGAGCAGTACGTC. Translation gives CASIWDRGYEQYV.

The chain couples TRBV7-6 to TRBJ1-4; TRBD1 agrees at 7 bases. Per germline, CDR1 SGHVS and CDR2 FNYEAQ. CDR3 size: 15 residues. The V segment lost 1 base and the J segment 6 bases; nucleotides outside the gene matches: 5. The CDR3 region is CASSLENRGYEKLFF. The CDR3 nucleotides read TGTGCCAGCAGCTTAGAAAACAGGGGATATGAAAAACTGTTTTTT.

This clonotype was counted once. The chain has TRBV2 and TRBJ2-7; possibly TRBD1 or TRBD2 for D (5 bases each). This CDR3 has 15 amino acids. Trimming removed 6 bases at V and 6 bases at J, with 21 bases between. CDR1 SNHLY and CDR2 FYNNEI come from the germline V gene. CDR3 protein: CASSLTRDRLGEQYV. The CDR3 DNA follows: TGTGCCAGCAGCCTAACAAGGGACCGCCTTGGCGAGCAGTACGTC.

This clonotype was recorded many times. The rearrangement uses TRBV6-4 and TRBJ2-1, with TRBD1 matching over 12 bases. V was pared by 3 bases and J by 7 bases, with 4 bases of the junction left unmatched. CDR1 and CDR2 from the germline V gene are MRHNA and SNTAGT. This CDR3 is 15 amino acids long. CDR3 coding DNA: TGTGCCAGCAGTGAAGCGGGACAGGGGGCTAATGAGCAGTTCTTC. Its translation: CASSEAGQGANEQFF.

The rearrangement links TRBV20-1 to TRBJ2-1; D perhaps matches TRBD2 (6 bases). The germline CDR1 and CDR2 sequences are DFQATT and SNEGSKA (reference sequence). There are 15 residues in the CDR3. V was cut by 3 bases and J by 1 base, with 13 bases left in between. Here the CDR3 reads CSASRGTLSYNEQFF. The CDR3 DNA sequence: TGCAGTGCTAGCCGGGGGACGTTATCCTACAATGAGCAGTTCTTC.

V gene TRBV24-1 combines with J gene TRBJ2-5, with D unclear. Germline V gives CDR1 KGHDR, CDR2 SFDVKD. Trimming shortened V by 7 bases and J by 3 bases, and 14 bases separated the two germline ends. This CDR3 spans 14 amino acids. The CDR3 protein is CATRGSAGEETQYF. The CDR3 DNA reads as TGTGCCACCAGGGGATCGGCAGGAGAAGAGACCCAGTACTTC.

This clonotype was counted ten times or more. The V call is TRBV20-1, the J call TRBJ2-1; perhaps D is TRBD1 or TRBD2 (5 bases each). The germline gives CDR1 DFQATT, CDR2 SNEGSKA (reference sequence). The CDR3 has 15 residues. V was pared by 5 bases and J by 2 bases, with 16 bases between. CDR3 loop: CSAYPPGLAYNEQFF. CDR3 DNA: TGCAGTGCTTACCCCCCGGGGCTTGCCTACAATGAGCAGTTCTTC.

The J gene is TRBJ1-1, the V gene TRBV10-3; a weak D match, TRBD1 (6 bases). The CDR3 runs 15 residues. Trimming took 1 base from V and 1 from J, leaving 10 bases between them. Looked up from germline, CDR1 is ENHRY and CDR2 is SYGVKD. CDR3 DNA sequence: TGTGCCATCAGTGAGTATGCGGACAGGAACACTGAAGCTTTCTTT. It is translated as CAISEYADRNTEAFF.

This clonotype occurred a few times. The chain has TRBV18 and TRBJ2-1; a weak D match, TRBD2 (5 bases). From germline, CDR1 is KGHSH and CDR2 LQKENI. V was pared by 3 bases and J by 4 bases, with 13 bases between. This CDR3 spans 15 amino acids. The CDR3 spells CASSPGDSRYNEQFF. CDR3 bases: TGTGCCAGCTCACCGGGAGATTCGAGATACAATGAGCAGTTCTTC.

V usage is TRBV7-9 and J usage is TRBJ2-2; a weak D match, TRBD1 (6 bases). The CDR3 length is 15 residues. Trimming pared 5 bases from V and 7 bases from J, leaving 17 bases between. Germline V gives CDR1 SEHNR, CDR2 FQNEAQ (reference sequence). The chain's CDR3 is CASSKTGTRIGELFF. CDR3 DNA sequence: TGTGCCAGCAGCAAAACCGGGACAAGGATCGGGGAGCTGTTTTTT.

The chain couples TRBV12-3 or TRBV12-4 to TRBJ2-1; 9 bases fit TRBD1. The trim removed 6 bases at V and 8 bases at J, leaving 5 bases unmatched. The CDR3 sequence is 13 residues long. The CDR3 bases are TGTGCCAGCAGACCGGGACAGGGCCATGAGCAGTTCTTC. Amino acid sequence: CASRPGQGHEQFF.

This clonotype was counted between two and nine times. V and J are TRBV6-6 and TRBJ2-3, with D possibly TRBD1 on 6 matching bases. The CDR3 has 12 residues. V lost 7 bases and J 6 bases, leaving 11 bases between the germline ends. CDR1 and CDR2 (germline): MNHNY, SVGAGI (reference sequence). The CDR3 region has the DNA TGTGCCAGCATGGCAGGGGTGGATACGCAGTATTTT. Translating it yields CASMAGVDTQYF.

The chain joins TRBV6-2 or TRBV6-3 to TRBJ2-1; no definite D call. Trimming cost V 0 bases and J 9 bases, with 12 bases left between them. Germline loops: CDR1 MNHEY, CDR2 SVGEGT. There are 14 residues in the CDR3. The CDR3 loop reads CASSYSGSPAEQFF. CDR3 DNA sequence: TGTGCCAGCAGTTACTCGGGGTCCCCAGCTGAGCAGTTCTTC.

This clonotype was counted many times. This sequence joins TRBV7-9 and TRBJ2-3; 10 bases are shared with TRBD2. The CDR3 is 16 amino acids. Unmatched junction bases numbered 4, after V lost 1 base and J lost 3 bases. Per the germline V gene, CDR1 is SEHNR and CDR2 is FQNEAQ (reference sequence). Written as DNA, the CDR3 is TGTGCCAGCAGCTTAGGCCCAGCGGGGGGGACAGATACGCAGTATTTT. Translated, it gives CASSLGPAGGTDTQYF. The full variable domain, completed using reference TRBV7-9 and TRBJ2-3, is DTGVSQNPRHKITKRGQNVTFRCDPISEHNRLYWYRQTLGQGPEFLTYFQNEAQLEKSRLLSDRFSAERPKGSFSTLEIQRTEQGDSAMYLCASSLGPAGGTDTQYFGPGTRLTVL.

V usage is TRBV29-1 and J usage is TRBJ2-2; D not resolved. This CDR3 contains 13 residues. The V and J ends lost 0 bases and 1 base respectively, with 3 bases between them. The V gene's germline CDR1 is SQVTM and CDR2 ANQGSEA. As DNA, the CDR3 is TGCAGCGTTGAAGAGGGGAACACCGGGGAGCTGTTTTTT. It yields the protein CSVEEGNTGELFF.

In its sample, this clonotype was seen a few times. The chain carries TRBV7-2 and TRBJ1-6; the match to TRBD1 covers 7 bases. Germline CDR1 and CDR2: SGHTA and FQGNSA. With 0 bases clipped from V and 6 bases from J, the junction kept 5 bases outside the gene matches. The length of the CDR3 is 16 residues. Here the CDR3 reads CASSLAQTGLNSPLHF. DNA for the CDR3: TGTGCCAGCAGCTTAGCTCAGACAGGGCTTAATTCACCCCTCCACTTT.

The sample holds many counts of this clonotype. The chain has TRBV4-1 and TRBJ2-1; TRBD2 matches 9 bases. J lost 8 bases, V lost 2 bases, and 7 bases had no gene match. From germline, CDR1 is MGHRA and CDR2 YSYEKL. The CDR3 consists of 15 residues. CDR3 coding DNA: TGCGCCAGCAGCCAACTGCTAGCGGGGAGCGATGAGCAGTTCTTC. This sequence encodes CASSQLLAGSDEQFF.